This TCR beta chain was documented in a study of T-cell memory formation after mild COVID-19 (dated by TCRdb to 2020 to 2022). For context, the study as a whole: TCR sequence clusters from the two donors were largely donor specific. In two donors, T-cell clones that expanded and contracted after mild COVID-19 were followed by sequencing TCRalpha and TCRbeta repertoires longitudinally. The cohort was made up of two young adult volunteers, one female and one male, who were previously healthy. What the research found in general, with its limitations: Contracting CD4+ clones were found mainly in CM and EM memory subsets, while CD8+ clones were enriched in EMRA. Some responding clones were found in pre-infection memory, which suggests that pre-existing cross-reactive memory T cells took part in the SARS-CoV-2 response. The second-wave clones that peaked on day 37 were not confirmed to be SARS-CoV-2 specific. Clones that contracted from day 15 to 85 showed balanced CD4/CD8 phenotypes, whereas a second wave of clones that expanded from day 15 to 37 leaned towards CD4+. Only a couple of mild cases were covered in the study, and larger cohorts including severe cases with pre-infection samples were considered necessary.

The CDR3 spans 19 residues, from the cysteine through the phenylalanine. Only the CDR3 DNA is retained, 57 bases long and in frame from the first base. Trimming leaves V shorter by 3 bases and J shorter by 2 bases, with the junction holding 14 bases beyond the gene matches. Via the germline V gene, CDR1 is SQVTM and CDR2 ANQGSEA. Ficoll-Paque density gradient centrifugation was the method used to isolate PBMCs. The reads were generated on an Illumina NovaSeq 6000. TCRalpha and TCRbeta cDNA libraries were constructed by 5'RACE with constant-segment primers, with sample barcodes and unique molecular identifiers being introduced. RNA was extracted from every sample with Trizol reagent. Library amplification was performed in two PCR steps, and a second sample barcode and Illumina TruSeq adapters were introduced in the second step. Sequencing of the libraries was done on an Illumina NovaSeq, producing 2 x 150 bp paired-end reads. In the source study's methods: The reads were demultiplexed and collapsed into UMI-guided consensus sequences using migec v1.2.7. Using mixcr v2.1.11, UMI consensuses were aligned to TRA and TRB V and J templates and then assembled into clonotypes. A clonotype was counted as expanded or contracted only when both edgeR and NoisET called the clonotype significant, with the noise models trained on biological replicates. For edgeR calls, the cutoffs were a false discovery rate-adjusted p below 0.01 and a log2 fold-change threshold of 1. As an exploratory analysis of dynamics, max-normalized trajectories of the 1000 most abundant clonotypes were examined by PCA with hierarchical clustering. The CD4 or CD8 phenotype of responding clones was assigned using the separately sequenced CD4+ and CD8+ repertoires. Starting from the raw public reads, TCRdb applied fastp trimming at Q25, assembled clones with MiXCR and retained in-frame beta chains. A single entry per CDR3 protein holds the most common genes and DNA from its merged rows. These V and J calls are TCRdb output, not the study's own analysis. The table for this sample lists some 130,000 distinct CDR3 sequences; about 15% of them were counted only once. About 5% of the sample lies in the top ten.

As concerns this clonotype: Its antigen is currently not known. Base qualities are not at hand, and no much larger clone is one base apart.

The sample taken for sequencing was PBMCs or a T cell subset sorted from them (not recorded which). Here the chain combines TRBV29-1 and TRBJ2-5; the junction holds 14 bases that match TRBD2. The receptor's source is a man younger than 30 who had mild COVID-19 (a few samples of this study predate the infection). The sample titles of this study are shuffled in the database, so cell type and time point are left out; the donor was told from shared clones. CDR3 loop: CSVEPMTSGGAYGQETQYF. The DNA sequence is TGCAGCGTTGAGCCTATGACTAGCGGGGGGGCCTACGGGCAAGAGACCCAGTACTTC.